This TCR beta chain stems from a study of OX40 agonist ivuxolimab in advanced cancers. Study-wide context: The dose-escalation group included hepatocellular carcinoma, melanoma, renal cell carcinoma and head and neck cancer. Study-wide findings and caveats: On average, CD8+ T cells showed a greater number of expanded clones than CD4+. The study found among the lowest clonal expansion in partial responders at 0.1-3.0 mg/kg.

The CDR3 region is 20 residues in length, termini included. Details on this clone: The antigen remains undetermined. The conserved final phenylalanine or tryptophan is absent from the CDR3, which likely points to a read error. The DNA is left out, because the CDR3 cannot be placed on it with certainty; the CDR3 is given as TCRdb lists it.

Generated by immunoSEQ multiplex PCR, the TCRdb table keeps only in-frame clones and is missing some. Among around 82,000 clones listed, less than 90% were seen once. Excluded were patients having autoimmune disease history or systemic immunosuppression. The chain is built from TRBV21-1 and TRBJ2-7; TRBD2 is the table's D call, not checked against the DNA. TRBV21-1 is labeled a pseudogene. The clonotype was recovered from an adult with an advanced solid tumor such as melanoma, head and neck, liver or kidney cancer. The sequencing here drew on CD4+ or CD8+ T cells sorted from blood, taken in a trial of the OX40 agonist ivuxolimab. CDR3 residues: CASSKRSIENTYQSQASQYL.